These T cell receptor beta chains were read from a single sample in a study of blood T cell repertoires in COVID-19. Using immunoSEQ multiplex PCR, the repertoire was profiled, and TCRdb retains in-frame clones only, with some absent. The data contain roughly 150,000 clones, approximately 83% of them singletons. Sequencing was done on a sample of peripheral blood. The receptors come from a man aged 65 to 79 who had recovered from COVID-19. Both conserved end residues are part of each CDR3. D genes are given only for firm matches. Clone sizes are given selectively: once, few, many, or a class where the clone is expanded.

j_gene,len,v_gene,d_gene,abundance,CDR3aa,CDR3nt
TRBJ2-5,15,TRBV6-4,.,.,CASSDRDFLGETQYF,TGTGCCAGCAGTGACCGGGACTTCCTCGGAGAGACCCAGTACTTC
TRBJ2-7,15,TRBV27,TRBD1,few,CASSSGTDYSYEQYF,TGTGCCAGCAGTTCCGGGACAGATTACTCCTACGAGCAGTACTTC
TRBJ1-5,9,TRBV7-8,.,.,CASGQPQHF,TGTGCTTCAGGTCAGCCCCAGCATTTT
TRBJ1-5,19,TRBV4-1,.,.,CASSQDFNAGVPSNQPQHF,TGCGCCAGCAGCCAAGATTTTAACGCGGGGGTCCCTAGCAATCAGCCCCAGCATTTT
TRBJ2-7,15,TRBV10-3,TRBD1,.,CAISHTTGGGSEQYF,TGTGCCATCAGTCATACGACAGGGGGCGGGAGCGAGCAGTACTTC
TRBJ2-5,11,TRBV20-1,TRBD2,.,CSANGGETQYF,TGCAGTGCTAACGGGGGGGAGACCCAGTACTTC
TRBJ2-1,14,TRBV19,TRBD1,.,CATWDRGLTNEQFF,TGTGCCACCTGGGACAGGGGACTGACCAATGAGCAGTTCTTC
TRBJ2-3,15,TRBV18,TRBD2,.,CASSPAGGFADTQYF,TGTGCCAGCTCACCTGCGGGAGGGTTCGCAGATACGCAGTATTTT
TRBJ2-6,16,TRBV7-2,.,.,CASSFGAGSGANVLTF,TGTGCCAGCAGCTTCGGTGCGGGGTCTGGGGCCAACGTCCTGACTTTC
TRBJ1-6,15,TRBV18,.,.,CASSPEGDRYSPLHF,TGTGCCAGCTCCCCGGAAGGGGATCGCTATTCACCCCTCCACTTT
TRBJ2-1,13,TRBV10-3,TRBD2,.,CAIGTRESDEQFF,TGTGCCATTGGGACTAGAGAAAGCGATGAGCAGTTCTTC
TRBJ2-7,13,TRBV11-2,TRBD2,.,CASLASGSDEQYF,TGTGCCAGCCTAGCTAGCGGGAGCGACGAGCAGTACTTC